Included here is one T cell receptor beta chain sequence, with context. For the second PCR, which ran for about 6 to 11 cycles, a sample-barcoded 5' primer and a J-beta primer mix were used. One entry per CDR3 protein results from TCRdb running MiXCR on the 5' RACE reads. There are fewer than 800,000 distinct CDR3 sequences in the sample; about 34% occur only once, and about 16% lies in the top ten. This record belongs to a study of blood T cells in healthy people across ages. The sequenced sample consisted of blood. The source is a woman older than 75 in good health.

CDR3 sequence: CASSQDTADQAGANVLTF. The CDR3 DNA reads TGCGCCAGCAGCCAAGATACGGCAGATCAAGCTGGGGCCAACGTCCTGACTTTC. The J gene is TRBJ2-6, the V gene TRBV4-3; D uncertain. Germline V gives CDR1 LGHNA, CDR2 YSLEER. The CDR3 is made up of 18 amino acids. V was trimmed by 0 bases and J by 2 bases, leaving 14 bases between them.